A single sample gave rise to the 30 T cell receptor beta chains below, sequenced in a study of blood T cell repertoires in COVID-19. Measured with immunoSEQ multiplex PCR; TCRdb has only the in-frame clones, and not every one. Among 120,000 or so clones, approximately 81% were seen once, and the ten largest hold about 3.9%. Sequencing was performed on peripheral blood. All receptors derive from a man in his sixties with acute or convalescent COVID-19.

J is TRBJ2-2 and V is TRBV7-9; 7 nucleotides match TRBD1. Germline lookup yields CDR1 SEHNR and CDR2 FQNEAQ (reference sequence). The V and J ends lost 2 bases and 3 bases, in that order; junction bases with no gene match: 6. This CDR3 spans 16 amino acids. The CDR3 loop reads CASSLRWQGDTGELFF. CDR3 sequence (DNA): TGTGCCAGCAGCTTACGGTGGCAGGGGGACACCGGGGAGCTGTTTTTT.

This clone was seen more than once but under ten times. The chain couples TRBV28 to TRBJ2-7; TRBD1 is a possible D gene (6 bases). From germline, CDR1 is MDHEN and CDR2 SYDVKM. V was clipped by 6 bases and J by 2 bases, with 8 bases between them. The CDR3 runs to 12 residues. The CDR3 region has the DNA TGTGCCAGCAGGGGACAACCCTACGAGCAGTACTTC. Protein sequence: CASRGQPYEQYF.

This clone has only one observation. V usage is TRBV4-3 and J usage is TRBJ1-1; D remains ambiguous. Trimming stripped 0 bases from V and 6 bases from J, with 11 bases between. The germline CDR1 and CDR2 sequences are LGHNA and YSLEER. This CDR3 has 14 residues. DNA of the CDR3: TGCGCCAGCAGCCAAGAGTCCCGAGGCGCTGAAGCTTTCTTT. Its translation is CASSQESRGAEAFF.

The chain links TRBV7-2 to TRBJ2-3, with D maybe TRBD2 (6 bases). This CDR3 is 16 amino acids long. V gave up 8 bases and J gave up 0 bases, with 18 bases separating them. CDR1 is SGHTA and CDR2 is FQGNSA in the germline V gene. CDR3 amino acids: CASRVDSGPSTDTQYF. In nucleotides, the CDR3 is TGTGCCAGCCGGGTTGATAGCGGTCCTAGCACAGATACGCAGTATTTT. Full variable domain (missing parts from reference TRBV7-2 and TRBJ2-3): GAGVSQSPSNKVTEKGKDVELRCDPISGHTALYWYRQSLGQGLEFLIYFQGNSAPDKSGLPSDRFSAERTGGSVSTLTIQRTQQEDSAVYLCASRVDSGPSTDTQYFGPGTRLTVL.

This chain links TRBV28 with TRBJ2-3, with a possible D match to TRBD1 (6 bases). The germline V and J ends were trimmed by 1 base and 5 bases, with 22 bases remaining between them. CDR3 length: 18 amino acids. Germline V gene lookup returns CDR1 MDHEN and CDR2 SYDVKM. This chain's CDR3 is CASSLFRLRGYLGDTQYF. Here the CDR3 DNA reads TGTGCCAGCAGTTTATTCCGCCTCAGGGGTTATTTGGGAGATACGCAGTATTTT.

The DNA of the CDR3 is TGTGCCAGCAGCTTAGTACAGGACAGAAACACCGGGGAGCTGTTTTTT. This codes for CASSLVQDRNTGELFF. V and J are TRBV11-2 and TRBJ2-2; weak D call: TRBD1 (6 bases). The CDR3 has 16 residues. Germline CDR1 and CDR2: SGHAT and FQNNGV. Trimming stripped 1 base from V and 2 bases from J, with 11 bases between.

The chain recombines TRBV29-1 with TRBJ2-7; the match to TRBD2 covers 8 bases. Germline assignment: CDR1 SQVTM and CDR2 ANQGSEA. With V trimmed by 4 bases and J by 2 bases, 4 bases remained unmatched. The CDR3 covers 13 residues. The CDR3 region has the DNA TGCAGCGTTGGACTAGCGAGCCCCTACGAGCAGTACTTC. Protein: CSVGLASPYEQYF.

This clone has just one count. The chain couples TRBV5-1 to TRBJ2-3, with D tentatively TRBD1 (5 bases). The V gene's germline CDR1 is SGHRS and CDR2 YFSETQ. The CDR3 covers 15 residues. The V end was cut by 0 bases, the J end by 5 bases, with 13 bases between. This chain's CDR3 is CASSLGWAGQDTQYF. In DNA, the CDR3 is TGCGCCAGCAGCTTGGGGTGGGCAGGGCAAGATACGCAGTATTTT.

This clone has just a few counts. The CDR3 spells CASSSSGREGEQYF. CDR3 nucleotides: TGCGCCAGCAGCTCTAGCGGGAGGGAGGGCGAGCAGTACTTC. The V call is TRBV5-1, the J call TRBJ2-7; 12 nucleotides agree with TRBD2. Germline V CDR1 and CDR2: SGHRS, YFSETQ. Losses at the gene ends were 3 bases for V and 6 bases for J; bases not matched to a gene: 4. The CDR3 is 14 amino acids.

In this sample, this clone turned up once. V usage is TRBV11-2 and J usage is TRBJ2-3; weak D call: TRBD2 (6 bases). The CDR3 spans 16 residues. Germline V gene sequence: CDR1 SGHAT, CDR2 FQNNGV. The V gene lost 3 bases and the J gene lost 2 bases, with 15 bases spanning the gap. The CDR3 DNA sequence: TGTGCCAGCAGCTTTGCTGGGGGGAGGTCCACAGATACGCAGTATTTT. Encoded protein: CASSFAGGRSTDTQYF.

This sequence joins TRBV19 and TRBJ1-5; D possibly corresponds to TRBD1 (5 bases). V shed 5 bases and J shed 2 bases, with 19 bases lying between them. The CDR3 spans 17 residues. Germline CDR1 is LNHDA and CDR2 is SQIVND (reference sequence). Here the CDR3 reads CASSGGAGPPGNQPQHF. The CDR3 DNA is TGTGCCAGTAGTGGAGGGGCAGGACCGCCAGGCAATCAGCCCCAGCATTTT.

The chain employs TRBV7-2 and TRBJ2-2, with 7 positions matching TRBD1. This CDR3 contains 15 residues. Unmatched junction bases numbered 4, after V lost 0 bases and J lost 6 bases. Germline CDR1 and CDR2: SGHTA and FQGNSA. This CDR3 is CASSLAHTGAGELFF. The CDR3 coding sequence is TGTGCCAGCAGCTTAGCGCACACAGGGGCCGGGGAGCTGTTTTTT.

The V and J genes are TRBV2 and TRBJ1-1, with D unresolved. With 1 base removed from V and 1 base from J, the gap between germline ends came to 10 bases. Germline V gene data show CDR1 as SNHLY and CDR2 as FYNNEI. The CDR3 is made up of 15 amino acids. The CDR3 nucleotides read TGTGCCAGCAGTGAAGAGCGACGGGGGAACACTGAAGCTTTCTTT. Encoded protein: CASSEERRGNTEAFF.

The CDR3 DNA is TGTGCCAGCAGCAAACCTAGCGGGATTGCCTACGAGCAGTACTTC. This encodes CASSKPSGIAYEQYF. V gene TRBV11-3 combines with J gene TRBJ2-7; TRBD2 aligns across 9 bases. The CDR3 extends over 15 amino acids. Looked up from germline, CDR1 is SGHNT and CDR2 is YENEEA. Trimming took 5 bases from V and 2 from J; bases not matched to a gene: 7.

This chain connects TRBV11-2 to TRBJ1-2; 8 bases agree with TRBD1. Germline CDR1 reads SGHAT; CDR2 reads FQNNGV. The CDR3 covers 15 residues. After removal of 1 base from V and 5 bases from J, the junction contained 6 bases not matched to a gene. The CDR3 nucleotides read TGTGCCAGCAGCTTAGCGGGACAGGCCCTTTATGGCTACACCTTC. This codes for CASSLAGQALYGYTF.

The chain carries TRBV9 and TRBJ2-1; a possible D gene is TRBD2 (7 bases). Germline CDR1 reads SGDLS; CDR2 reads YYNGEE. The CDR3 is 14 residues long. V was pared by 3 bases and J by 10 bases, with 17 bases between. The CDR3 here is CASSAGGATGEQFF. In nucleotides, the CDR3 is TGTGCCAGCAGCGCTGGGGGGGCAACCGGAGAGCAGTTCTTC.

The chain recombines TRBV19 with TRBJ2-1; tentative D call: TRBD2 (5 bases). Trimming stripped 5 bases from V and 7 bases from J, with 18 bases between. Germline V gives CDR1 LNHDA, CDR2 SQIVND (reference sequence). The CDR3 spans 15 residues. CDR3 DNA sequence: TGTGCCAGTAGTGTTGGCCTTAGCACGGGGAATGAGCAGTTCTTC. It encodes CASSVGLSTGNEQFF.

The rearrangement joins TRBV15 to TRBJ2-5, with 10 bases identical to TRBD2. In germline, CDR1 is LNHNV, CDR2 YYDKDF (reference sequence). This CDR3 has 15 amino acids. The V gene end was trimmed by 1 base and the J gene end by 4 bases; junction bases not matched to a gene: 3. The CDR3 loop is CATSRAASGGETQYF. Here the CDR3 DNA reads TGTGCCACCAGCAGAGCCGCTAGCGGGGGAGAGACCCAGTACTTC.

The V gene is TRBV5-1, the J gene TRBJ2-5; 8 bases are shared with TRBD2. The trim removed 4 bases at V and 5 bases at J, leaving 10 bases unmatched. The V gene's germline CDR1 is SGHRS and CDR2 YFSETQ. The CDR3 is 15 residues long. CDR3 sequence reads: CASSGGGLVEETQYF. CDR3 nucleotide sequence: TGCGCCAGCAGCGGCGGGGGACTAGTAGAGGAGACCCAGTACTTC.

The gene calls are TRBV10-3 and TRBJ1-2; D perhaps matches TRBD1 (5 bases). This CDR3 spans 14 amino acids. The germline V and J ends were trimmed by 6 bases and 2 bases, with 13 bases remaining between them. Germline lookup yields CDR1 ENHRY and CDR2 SYGVKD. The CDR3 is CAISLQGSNYGYTF. The CDR3 nucleotides are TGTGCCATCAGCCTTCAGGGTTCGAACTATGGCTACACCTTC.

This chain connects TRBV18 to TRBJ2-3, with 11 bases identical to TRBD2. There are 16 residues in the CDR3. V lost 6 bases and J lost 6; bases outside the gene matches: 11. Germline values: CDR1 KGHSH, CDR2 LQKENI. The CDR3 region has the DNA TGTGCCAGCTCGCAATCCTTAGCGGGAGGGAGCGATACGCAGTATTTT. As protein: CASSQSLAGGSDTQYF. The variable domain in full, completed from reference TRBV18 and TRBJ2-3, reads NAGVMQNPRHLVRRRGQEARLRCSPMKGHSHVYWYRQLPEEGLKFMVYLQKENIIDESGMPKERFSAEFPKEGPSILRIQQVVRGDSAAYFCASSQSLAGGSDTQYFGPGTRLTVL.

The genes are TRBV18 and TRBJ2-7, with a tentative D call TRBD1 (5 bases). The germline CDR1 and CDR2 sequences are KGHSH and LQKENI. V lost 0 bases and J lost 7, with 16 bases in between. The CDR3 has 15 amino acids. CDR3: CASSPPSLPQGEQYF. CDR3 bases: TGTGCCAGCTCACCACCGTCTTTGCCTCAGGGTGAGCAGTACTTC.

The CDR3 region has the DNA TGTGCCAGCAGCCGGGACAGGGGGCACGGCACTGAAGCTTTCTTT. Translated: CASSRDRGHGTEAFF. V usage is TRBV6-2 or TRBV6-3 and J usage is TRBJ1-1; TRBD1 matches at 12 bases. Losses at the gene ends were 6 bases for V and 4 bases for J; bases not matched to a gene: 6. The CDR3 loop spans 15 amino acids. In germline, CDR1 is MNHEY, CDR2 SVGEGT.

This chain uses TRBV9 with TRBJ1-2, with TRBD1 identical over 7 bases. Germline V gene data show CDR1 as SGDLS and CDR2 as YYNGEE. The V and J ends lost 9 bases and 10 bases, in that order; junction bases with no gene match: 9. CDR3 size: 11 residues. CDR3 sequence: CATEEGAHYTF. In nucleotides, the CDR3 is TGTGCCACCGAGGAGGGGGCCCACTACACCTTC.

This clone appeared once. The V call is TRBV6-5, the J call TRBJ2-5; D is ambiguous. Trimming cost V 6 bases and J 7 bases, with 9 bases left between them. The CDR3 extends over 11 amino acids. Germline CDR1 and CDR2: MNHEY and SVGAGI. CDR3 sequence (DNA): TGTGCCAGCAGCGGGTCTGGGACCCAGTACTTC. Residues: CASSGSGTQYF.

The rearrangement links TRBV7-2 to TRBJ2-3; a weak D match, TRBD2 (6 bases). Trimming took off 5 bases at V and 6 bases at J, with 18 bases between the two ends. Germline CDR1 and CDR2: SGHTA and FQGNSA. The CDR3 runs 15 residues. CDR3 loop: CASSQSRGGVDTQYF. CDR3 nucleotide sequence: TGTGCCAGCAGCCAATCTCGGGGCGGGGTTGATACGCAGTATTTT. The full variable domain, completed using reference TRBV7-2 and TRBJ2-3, is GAGVSQSPSNKVTEKGKDVELRCDPISGHTALYWYRQSLGQGLEFLIYFQGNSAPDKSGLPSDRFSAERTGGSVSTLTIQRTQQEDSAVYLCASSQSRGGVDTQYFGPGTRLTVL.

The sample holds one count of this clone. V gene TRBV21-1 combines with J gene TRBJ1-2; whether TRBD1, the table's D call, matches the DNA was not checked. TRBV21-1 is a documented pseudogene. The CDR3 covers 12 residues. The CDR3 nucleotides are TGTGCCAGCCATGACAGGGGGTCTGGCTACACCTTC. It codes for CASHDRGSGYTF.

The chain is built from TRBV4-1 and TRBJ2-5; TRBD1 matches 9 bases. The ends lost 2 bases at V and 3 bases at J; junction bases unmatched: 1. CDR1 and CDR2 (germline): MGHRA, YSYEKL. The CDR3 extends over 14 amino acids. CDR3: CASSQTGGEETQYF. The CDR3 nucleotides are TGCGCCAGCAGCCAAACAGGGGGCGAAGAGACCCAGTACTTC.

The rearrangement joins TRBV28 to TRBJ2-7, with D possibly being TRBD2 (7 bases). Germline CDR1 MDHEN, CDR2 SYDVKM. The CDR3 is 12 residues long. Trimming left V 8 bases short and J 5 bases short, with 13 bases between. The CDR3 sequence: CASSGGGDEQYF. CDR3 sequence (DNA): TGTGCCAGCTCTGGAGGGGGGGACGAGCAGTACTTC. Together with reference TRBV28 and TRBJ2-7, the CDR3 gives the full variable domain: DVKVTQSSRYLVKRTGEKVFLECVQDMDHENMFWYRQDPGLGLRLIYFSYDVKMKEKGDIPEGYSVSREKKERFSLILESASTNQTSMYLCASSGGGDEQYFGPGTRLTVT.

V gene TRBV5-4 combines with J gene TRBJ2-1; tentatively, D is TRBD2 (6 bases). The CDR3 loop spans 15 amino acids. Germline V lookup: CDR1 SGHNT, CDR2 YYREEE (reference sequence). V lost 7 bases and J lost 7, with 21 bases in between. CDR3 DNA: TGTGCCAGCGGAAAAGCGGGTTCGTTCGGGAATGAGCAGTTCTTC. It specifies CASGKAGSFGNEQFF.